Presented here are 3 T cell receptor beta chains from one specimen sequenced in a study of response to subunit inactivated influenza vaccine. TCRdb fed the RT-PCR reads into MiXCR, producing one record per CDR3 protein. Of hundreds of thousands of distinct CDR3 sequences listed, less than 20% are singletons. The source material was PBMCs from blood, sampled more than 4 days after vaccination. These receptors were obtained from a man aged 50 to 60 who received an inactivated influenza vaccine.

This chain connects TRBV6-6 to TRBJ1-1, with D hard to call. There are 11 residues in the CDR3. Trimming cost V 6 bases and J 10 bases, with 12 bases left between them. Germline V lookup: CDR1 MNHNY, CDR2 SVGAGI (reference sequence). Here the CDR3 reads CASRTLKGAFF. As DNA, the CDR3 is TGTGCCAGCAGAACATTAAAGGGAGCTTTCTTT.

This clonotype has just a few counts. CDR3 sequence reads: CASSARRTGGSNSPLHF. The CDR3 DNA follows: TGCGCCAGCAGCGCCCGACGAACAGGGGGTTCTAATTCACCCCTCCACTTT. The V gene is TRBV4-1, the J gene TRBJ1-6, with 8 bases identical to TRBD1. The CDR3 covers 17 residues. CDR1 is MGHRA, CDR2 YSYEKL, per germline. The V and J ends lost 5 bases and 6 bases, in that order; junction bases with no gene match: 12.

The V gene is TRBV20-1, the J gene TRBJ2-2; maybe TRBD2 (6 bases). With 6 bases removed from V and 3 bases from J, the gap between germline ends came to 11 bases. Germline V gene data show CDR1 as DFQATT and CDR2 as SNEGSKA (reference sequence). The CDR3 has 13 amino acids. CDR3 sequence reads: CSAHSGDTGELFF. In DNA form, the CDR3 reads TGCAGTGCCCACTCGGGGGACACCGGGGAGCTGTTTTTT.